The sequence of this TCR beta chain was determined in a study of blood T cell repertoires in COVID-19. For the study at large: Acute-phase and convalescent COVID-19 samples originated in the United States, Italy and Spain.

V was clipped by 1 base and J by 5 bases; unmatched bases: 9. The CDR3 spans 17 residues. The germline gives CDR1 LGHDT, CDR2 YNNKEL (reference sequence). As processed by the authors: Counts of nucleated cells, estimated from reference gene primer amplification, were obtained. The table came from immunoSEQ multiplex PCR; TCRdb's copy has only in-frame clones and leaves some out. V and J calls and clone size are those listed in that table; D and trimming were worked out from the DNA. The profile covers hundreds of thousands of clones, with about four fifths appearing a single time and approximately 4.8% taken by the ten largest. During the 2 weeks before they entered the study, exposed participants had met someone with a PCR-confirmed or clinician-diagnosed COVID-19 case.

The source material was PBMCs or T cells enriched from blood (not recorded which). The sequence came from a woman aged 45-60 years who had been exposed to COVID-19. This chain connects TRBV3-1 (or the pseudogene TRBV3-2) to TRBJ1-1; the match to TRBD1 covers 11 bases. The CDR3 DNA reads as TGTGCCAGCAGCCAAGGCCCTCCGGGACAGGGGGTAACTGAAGCTTTCTTT. Translated: CASSQGPPGQGVTEAFF.